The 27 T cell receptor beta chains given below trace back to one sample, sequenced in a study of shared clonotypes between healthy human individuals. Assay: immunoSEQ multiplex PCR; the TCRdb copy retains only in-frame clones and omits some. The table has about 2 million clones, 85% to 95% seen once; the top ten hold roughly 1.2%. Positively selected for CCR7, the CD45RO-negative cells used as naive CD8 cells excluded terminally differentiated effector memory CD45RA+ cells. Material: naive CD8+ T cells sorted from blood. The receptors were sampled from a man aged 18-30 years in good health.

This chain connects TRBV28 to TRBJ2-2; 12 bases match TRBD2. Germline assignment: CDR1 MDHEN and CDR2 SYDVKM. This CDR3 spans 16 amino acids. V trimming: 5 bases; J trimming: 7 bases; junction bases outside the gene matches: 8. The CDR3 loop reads CASSTLAGGRIGELFF. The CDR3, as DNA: TGTGCCAGCAGTACCCTAGCGGGGGGGCGGATCGGGGAGCTGTTTTTT.

DNA of the CDR3: TGTGCCAGCGGCCATGGGGGGCTTTCACCCCTCCACTTT. Translation: CASGHGGLSPLHF. This chain joins TRBV6-1 and TRBJ1-6, with TRBD1 as a possible D gene (6 bases). Deletions cut 8 bases from V and 9 bases from J, with 14 bases between. There are 13 residues in the CDR3. Germline-derived CDR1 and CDR2 are MNHNS and SASEGT.

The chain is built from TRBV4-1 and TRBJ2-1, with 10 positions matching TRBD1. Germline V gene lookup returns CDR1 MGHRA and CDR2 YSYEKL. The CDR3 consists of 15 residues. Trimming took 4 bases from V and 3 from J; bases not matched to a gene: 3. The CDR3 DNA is TGCGCCAGCAGCCTCGGACAGGGGGTCTACAATGAGCAGTTCTTC. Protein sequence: CASSLGQGVYNEQFF.

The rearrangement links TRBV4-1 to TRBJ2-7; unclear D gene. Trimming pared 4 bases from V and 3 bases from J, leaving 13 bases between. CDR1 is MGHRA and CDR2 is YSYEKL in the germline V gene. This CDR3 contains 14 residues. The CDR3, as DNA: TGCGCCAGCAGCCCTAAGCACCGCGACTACGAGCAGTACTTC. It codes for CASSPKHRDYEQYF.

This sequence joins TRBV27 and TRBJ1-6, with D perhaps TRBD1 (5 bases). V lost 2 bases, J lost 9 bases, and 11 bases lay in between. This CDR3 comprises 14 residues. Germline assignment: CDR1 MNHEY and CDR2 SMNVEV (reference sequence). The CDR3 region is CASSLGGAGSPLHF. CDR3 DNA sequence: TGTGCCAGCAGTTTAGGAGGGGCGGGTTCACCCCTCCACTTT.

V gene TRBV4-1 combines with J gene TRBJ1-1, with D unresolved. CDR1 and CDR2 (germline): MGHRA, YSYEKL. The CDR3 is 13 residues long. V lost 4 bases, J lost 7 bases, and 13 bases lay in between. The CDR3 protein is CASSLPDGSEAFF. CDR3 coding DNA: TGCGCCAGCAGCCTTCCTGATGGGAGTGAAGCTTTCTTT.

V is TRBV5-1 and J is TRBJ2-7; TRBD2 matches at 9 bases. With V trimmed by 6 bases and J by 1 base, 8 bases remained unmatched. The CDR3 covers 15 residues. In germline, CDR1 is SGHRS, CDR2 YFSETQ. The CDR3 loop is CASMPSGTASYEQYF. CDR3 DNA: TGCGCCAGCATGCCTAGCGGGACCGCTTCCTACGAGCAGTACTTC.

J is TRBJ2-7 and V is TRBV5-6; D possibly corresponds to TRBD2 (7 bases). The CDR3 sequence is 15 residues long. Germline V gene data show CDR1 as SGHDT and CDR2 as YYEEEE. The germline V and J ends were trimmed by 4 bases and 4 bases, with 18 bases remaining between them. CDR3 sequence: CASSPLGEGEYEQYF. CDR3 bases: TGTGCCAGCAGCCCTTTGGGGGAGGGGGAGTACGAGCAGTACTTC.

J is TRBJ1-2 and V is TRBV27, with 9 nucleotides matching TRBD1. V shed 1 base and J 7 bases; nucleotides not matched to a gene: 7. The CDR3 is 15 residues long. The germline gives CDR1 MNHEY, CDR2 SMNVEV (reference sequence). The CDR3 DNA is TGTGCCAGCAGTTTATTAGGGACAGGGAGGAGTGGCTACACCTTC. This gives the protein CASSLLGTGRSGYTF.

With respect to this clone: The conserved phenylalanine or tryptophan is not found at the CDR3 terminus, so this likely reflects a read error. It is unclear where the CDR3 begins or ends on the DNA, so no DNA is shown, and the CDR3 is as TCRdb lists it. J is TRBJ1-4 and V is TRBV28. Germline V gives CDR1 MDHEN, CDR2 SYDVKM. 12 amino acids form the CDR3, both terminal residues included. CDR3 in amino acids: CASSGPGPPTFT.

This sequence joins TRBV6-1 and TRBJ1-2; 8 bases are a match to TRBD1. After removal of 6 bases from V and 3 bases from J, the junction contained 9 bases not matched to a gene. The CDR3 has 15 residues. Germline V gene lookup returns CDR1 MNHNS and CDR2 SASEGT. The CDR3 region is CASRGGQGEYYGYTF. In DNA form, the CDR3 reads TGTGCCAGCAGGGGAGGACAGGGCGAATACTATGGCTACACCTTC.

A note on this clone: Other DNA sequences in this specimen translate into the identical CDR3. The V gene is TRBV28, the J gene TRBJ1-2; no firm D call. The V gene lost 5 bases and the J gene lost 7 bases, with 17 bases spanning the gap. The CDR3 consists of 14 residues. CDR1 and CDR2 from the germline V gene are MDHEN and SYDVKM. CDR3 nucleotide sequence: TGTGCCAGCAGTCCCCCCCTAAACATAATTGGCTACACCTTC. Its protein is CASSPPLNIIGYTF.

CDR3: CSVEKGWAGRKTQYF. The CDR3 nucleotides read TGCAGCGTTGAAAAAGGTTGGGCAGGGCGTAAGACCCAGTACTTC. This chain uses TRBV29-1 with TRBJ2-5, with a tentative D call TRBD1 (5 bases). CDR3 size: 15 residues. Trimming pared 2 bases from V and 6 bases from J, leaving 19 bases between. Per the germline V gene, CDR1 is SQVTM and CDR2 is ANQGSEA.

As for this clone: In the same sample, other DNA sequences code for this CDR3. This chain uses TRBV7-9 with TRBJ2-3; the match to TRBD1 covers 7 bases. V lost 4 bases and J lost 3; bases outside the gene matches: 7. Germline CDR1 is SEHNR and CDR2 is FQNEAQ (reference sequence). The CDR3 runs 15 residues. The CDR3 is CASSSSDRVTDTQYF. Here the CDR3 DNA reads TGTGCCAGCAGCTCAAGCGACAGGGTAACAGATACGCAGTATTTT.

As DNA, the CDR3 is TGTGCCAGCAGGCCGGGACTAGAATCAGAGACCCAGTACTTC. This gives the protein CASRPGLESETQYF. The chain combines TRBV6-5 with TRBJ2-5; 8 positions agree with TRBD2. This CDR3 region has 14 residues. V lost 6 bases, J lost 4 bases, and 7 bases stayed unmatched. CDR1 is MNHEY, CDR2 SVGAGI, per germline.

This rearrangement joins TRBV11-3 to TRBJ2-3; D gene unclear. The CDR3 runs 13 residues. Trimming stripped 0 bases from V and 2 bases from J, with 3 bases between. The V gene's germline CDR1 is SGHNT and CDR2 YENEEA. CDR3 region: CASSLDNTDTQYF. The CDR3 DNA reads TGTGCCAGCAGCTTAGATAACACAGATACGCAGTATTTT.

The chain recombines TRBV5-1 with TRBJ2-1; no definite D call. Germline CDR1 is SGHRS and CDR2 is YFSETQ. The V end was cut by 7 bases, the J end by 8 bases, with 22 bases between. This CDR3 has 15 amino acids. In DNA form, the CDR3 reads TGCGCCAGCGGGCTCGACGGAGCCTTCTTGGATGAGCAGTTCTTC. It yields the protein CASGLDGAFLDEQFF.

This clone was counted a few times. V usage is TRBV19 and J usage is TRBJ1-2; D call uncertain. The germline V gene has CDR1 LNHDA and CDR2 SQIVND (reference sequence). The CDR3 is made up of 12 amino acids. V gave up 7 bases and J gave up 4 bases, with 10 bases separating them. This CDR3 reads CASNNRPYGYTF. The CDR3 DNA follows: TGTGCCAGTAACAACCGGCCCTATGGCTACACCTTC. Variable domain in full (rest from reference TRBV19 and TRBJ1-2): DGGITQSPKYLFRKEGQNVTLSCEQNLNHDAMYWYRQDPGQGLRLIYYSQIVNDFQKGDIAEGYSVSREKKESFPLTVTSAQKNPTAFYLCASNNRPYGYTFGSGTRLTVV.

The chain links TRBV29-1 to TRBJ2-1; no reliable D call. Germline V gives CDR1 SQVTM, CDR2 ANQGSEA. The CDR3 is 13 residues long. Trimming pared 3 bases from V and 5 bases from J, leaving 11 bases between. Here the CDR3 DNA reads TGCAGCGTTGAGGTGTCCCCTAACAATGAGCAGTTCTTC. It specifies CSVEVSPNNEQFF.

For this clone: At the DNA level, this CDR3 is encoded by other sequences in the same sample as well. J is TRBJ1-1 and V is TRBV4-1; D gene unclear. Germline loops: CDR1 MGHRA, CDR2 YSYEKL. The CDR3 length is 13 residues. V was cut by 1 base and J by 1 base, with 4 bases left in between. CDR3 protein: CASSQGRNTEAFF. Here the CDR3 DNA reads TGCGCCAGCAGCCAAGGCCGGAACACTGAAGCTTTCTTT.

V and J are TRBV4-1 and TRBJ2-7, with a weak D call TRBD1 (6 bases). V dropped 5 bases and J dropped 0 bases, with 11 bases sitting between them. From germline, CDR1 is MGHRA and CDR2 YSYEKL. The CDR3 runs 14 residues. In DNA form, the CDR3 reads TGCGCCAGCAGCTATGACAGGAGCTCCTACGAGCAGTACTTC. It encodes CASSYDRSSYEQYF.

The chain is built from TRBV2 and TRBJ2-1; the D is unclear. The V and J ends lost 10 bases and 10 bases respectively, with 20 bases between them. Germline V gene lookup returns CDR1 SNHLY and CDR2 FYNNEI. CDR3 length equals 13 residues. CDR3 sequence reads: CATIPPLIGEQFF. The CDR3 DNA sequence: TGTGCCACCATACCCCCTCTGATTGGGGAGCAGTTCTTC.

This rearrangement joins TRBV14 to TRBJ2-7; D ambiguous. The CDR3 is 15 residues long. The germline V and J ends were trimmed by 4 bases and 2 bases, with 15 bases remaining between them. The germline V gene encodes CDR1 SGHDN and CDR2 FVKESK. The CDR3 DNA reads TGTGCCAGCAGCCCAACCTTAGGAACAGCCTACGAGCAGTACTTC. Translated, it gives CASSPTLGTAYEQYF.

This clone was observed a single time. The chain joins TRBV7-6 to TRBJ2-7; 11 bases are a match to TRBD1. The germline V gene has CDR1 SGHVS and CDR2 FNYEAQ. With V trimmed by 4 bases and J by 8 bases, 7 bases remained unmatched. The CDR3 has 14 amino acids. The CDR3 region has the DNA TGTGCCAGCAGCTCGGGGACAGGGGGGATCAAGCAGTACTTC. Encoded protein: CASSSGTGGIKQYF.

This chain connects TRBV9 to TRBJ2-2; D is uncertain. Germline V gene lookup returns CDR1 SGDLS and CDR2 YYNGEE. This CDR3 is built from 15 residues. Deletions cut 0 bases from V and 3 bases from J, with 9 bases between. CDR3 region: CASSVVDVYTGELFF. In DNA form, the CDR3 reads TGTGCCAGCAGCGTAGTGGATGTTTACACCGGGGAGCTGTTTTTT.

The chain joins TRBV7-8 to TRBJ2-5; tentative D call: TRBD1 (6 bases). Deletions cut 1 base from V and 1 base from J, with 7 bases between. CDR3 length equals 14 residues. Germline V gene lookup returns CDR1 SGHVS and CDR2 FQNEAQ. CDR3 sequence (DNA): TGTGCCAGCAGCTTAGAGGACAGCCAAGAGACCCAGTACTTC. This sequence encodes CASSLEDSQETQYF.

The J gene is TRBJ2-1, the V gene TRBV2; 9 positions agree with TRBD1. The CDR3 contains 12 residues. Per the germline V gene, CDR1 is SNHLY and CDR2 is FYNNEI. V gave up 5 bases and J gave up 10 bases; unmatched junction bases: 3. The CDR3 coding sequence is TGTGCCAGCAGTTCCGGGACAGGGGAGCAGTTCTTC. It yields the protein CASSSGTGEQFF.